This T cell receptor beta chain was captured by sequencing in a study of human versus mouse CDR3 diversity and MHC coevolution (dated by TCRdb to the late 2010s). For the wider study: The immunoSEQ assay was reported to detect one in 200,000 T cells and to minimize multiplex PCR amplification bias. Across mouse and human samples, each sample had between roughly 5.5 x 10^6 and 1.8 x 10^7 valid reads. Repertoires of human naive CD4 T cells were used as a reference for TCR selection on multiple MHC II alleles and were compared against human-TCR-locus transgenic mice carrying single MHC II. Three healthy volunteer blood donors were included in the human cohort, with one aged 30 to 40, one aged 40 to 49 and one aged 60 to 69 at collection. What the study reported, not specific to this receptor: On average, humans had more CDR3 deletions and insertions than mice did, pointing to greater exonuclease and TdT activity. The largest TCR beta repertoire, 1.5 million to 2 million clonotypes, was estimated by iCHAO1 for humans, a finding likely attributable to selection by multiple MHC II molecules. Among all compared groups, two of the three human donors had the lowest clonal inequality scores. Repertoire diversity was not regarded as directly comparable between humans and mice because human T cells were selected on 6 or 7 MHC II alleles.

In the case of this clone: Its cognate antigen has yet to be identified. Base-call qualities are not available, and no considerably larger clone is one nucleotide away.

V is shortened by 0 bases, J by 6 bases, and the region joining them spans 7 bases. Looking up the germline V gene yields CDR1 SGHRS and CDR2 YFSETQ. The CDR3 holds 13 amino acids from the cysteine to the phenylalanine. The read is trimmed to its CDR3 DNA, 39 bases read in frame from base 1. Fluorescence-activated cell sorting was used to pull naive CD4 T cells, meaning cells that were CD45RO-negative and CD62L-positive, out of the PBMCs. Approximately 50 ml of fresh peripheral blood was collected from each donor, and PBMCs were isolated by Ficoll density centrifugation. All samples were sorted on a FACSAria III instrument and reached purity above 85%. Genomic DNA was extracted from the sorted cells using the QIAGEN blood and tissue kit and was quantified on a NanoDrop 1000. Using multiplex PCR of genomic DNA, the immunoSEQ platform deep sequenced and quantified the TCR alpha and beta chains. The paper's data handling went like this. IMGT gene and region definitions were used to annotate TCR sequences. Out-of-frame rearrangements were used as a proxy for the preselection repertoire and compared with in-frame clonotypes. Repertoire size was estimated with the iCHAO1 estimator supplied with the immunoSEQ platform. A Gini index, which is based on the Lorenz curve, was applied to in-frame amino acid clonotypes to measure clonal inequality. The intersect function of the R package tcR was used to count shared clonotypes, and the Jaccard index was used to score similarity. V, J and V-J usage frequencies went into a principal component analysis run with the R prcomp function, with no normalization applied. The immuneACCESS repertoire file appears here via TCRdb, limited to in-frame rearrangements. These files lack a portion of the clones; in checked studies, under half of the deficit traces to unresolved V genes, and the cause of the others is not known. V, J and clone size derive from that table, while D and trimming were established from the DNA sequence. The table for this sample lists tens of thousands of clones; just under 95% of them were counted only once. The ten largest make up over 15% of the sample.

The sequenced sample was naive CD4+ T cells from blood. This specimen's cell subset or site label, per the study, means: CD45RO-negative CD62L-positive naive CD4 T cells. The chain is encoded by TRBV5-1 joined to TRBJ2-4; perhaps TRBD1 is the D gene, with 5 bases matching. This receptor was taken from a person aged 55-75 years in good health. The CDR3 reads CASSLGQGNIQYF. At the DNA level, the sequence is TGCGCCAGCAGCTTGGGGCAGGGAAACATTCAGTACTTC.